This T cell receptor beta chain was identified during a study of T cells in localized non-small cell lung cancer. Study outcomes and limitations: Uninvolved adjacent lung showed the highest T cell clonality, exceeding tumor. Detection in adjacent lung was observed for a median approximately 53 of the top 100 tumor clones. Longer overall survival was seen with higher T cell density measured in blood. Heterogeneity within the tumor remains possible, as just one region underwent sequencing.

A remark on this clone: The antigen is not known. A junction end diverges from the germline sequence, so it may reflect a read error.

Some clones are missing from TCRdb's copy, which holds only in-frame ones; the method was immunoSEQ multiplex PCR. Of about 33,000 clones in the sample, about 80% are singletons; the top ten hold about 15%. The CDR3 length is 15 residues. The germline CDR1 and CDR2 sequences are SGHNT and YYREEE (reference sequence). The chain is built from TRBV5-4 and TRBJ1-2, with TRBD1 identical over 8 bases. This TCR was recovered from a male donor aged 60 or older with stage III squamous cell lung carcinoma. Sequenced here: peripheral blood, sampled before any cancer treatment. The CDR3 nucleotides are TGCGCCAGCAGCCAAGAATTACAGGGGGTCTATGGCTACACCTTC. Protein sequence: CASSQELQGVYGYTF.